This T cell receptor (beta chain) was observed in a study of cytomegalovirus exposure and HLA in healthy donors (dated 2017 in TCRdb). In the study overall: An earlier analysis of approximately 600 of the donors reported approximately 300 Gb of sequence data and 120 million or so unique TCR beta sequences from approximately 180 million T cells. Roughly 300 gigabases of sequencing data and tens of millions of unique TCR sequences were included in an early release covering roughly 600 HLA-typed donors. Among the approximately 430 genotyped donors, roughly 80% belonged to the genetic ancestry cluster associated with self-reported Caucasian donors. The study was designed to test whether signatures of past pathogen exposure could be identified by cataloging public T cell receptors. Using immunosequencing, the study profiled T cell repertoires from approximately 700 subjects and related those repertoires to cytomegalovirus serostatus. In addition to the first cohort of approximately 670 subjects, a separate validation cohort of 120 different subjects was used. High-throughput TCR immunosequencing, statistical association of individual TCRs with disease status, and machine learning were combined to predict cytomegalovirus infection status. To study patterns of TCR occurrence, a later analysis re-analyzed previously published TCR beta repertoires from hundreds of donors and added high-resolution HLA genotyping. In the later analysis, no new phenotypic data were used to find candidate immune exposures; instead, reliance was placed on TCR beta sequences and their occurrence across donors. In an earlier analysis of more than 550 of the donors, high-throughput TCR beta sequencing was used to judge whether each TCR beta V gene segment behaved as functional or pseudogenic. Alongside the repertoire data, information on donor age, sex, ethnicity and CMV serostatus was compiled. A later genetic analysis used genome-wide SNP genotypes for 398 of the 666 donors, treating that subset as a discovery cohort. Every repertoire in the discovery cohort had been generated on one and the same sequencing platform. Both class I and class II loci were covered by HLA typing, at four-digit resolution. The number of donors typed differed by locus, with 629-630 for A, B, C, DRB1 and DQB1, 522 for DQA1, 600 to 610 for DPA1, and under 490 for DPB1. Roughly five DR-DQ haplotypes were handled as single units for association and clustering, since linkage in the cohort was strong. Among roughly 400 genotyped donors of the cohort, an average of approximately 200,000 unique TCR beta nucleotide sequences was sequenced per donor, of which 15% to 20% were non-productive. The study at large found these results: Roughly uniform sequencing depth across donors was assumed in presence/absence analyses, although this assumption may not hold. The authors suggested that the approach could potentially be extended to other disease states and immunological phenotypes. Three of the identified cytomegalovirus-associated TCR beta chains were confirmed in vitro to be specific for cytomegalovirus antigens. A later analysis found that TCR association rates varied across HLA loci, with DRB1 alleles showing the most associated TCRs and HLA-C alleles the fewest. The sequencing pipeline was judged likely to have produced a cluster of highly shared sequence variants as a technical artifact. Because counts were too low, under 20 rarely observed V segments, including chromosome 9 orphons, were left out of the earlier analysis of about 620 of the donors. Specific HLA alleles were associated with about 17,000 TCR beta sequences at a false discovery rate of 0.05 in a later analysis. A further reported finding was that TCR beta sequences accurately predicted the HLA-A and HLA-B alleles for most subjects in the first cohort. Cytomegalovirus status was reported to be diagnosed by the classifier with high specificity and sensitivity in both the original and validation cohorts. V-gene and J-gene trimming of TCR beta chains was associated with a missense DCLRE1C variant in a later genetic analysis, and the association was replicated in an independent cohort. According to a later genetic analysis, donors in an Asian-associated ancestry cluster had fewer N-insertions in productive TCRs than the approximately 610-donor mean. Compared with equally common non-associated chains, HLA-associated TCR beta chains in a later analysis were more clonally expanded and had lower generation probabilities. When HLA alleles, especially DR and DQ, strongly co-occurred, TCR associations were difficult to assign to individual alleles. Some IMGT-functional V segments, including TRBV6-2 and TRBV6-3, could not be told apart with the 87-base-pair reads, so those segments were excluded. In an earlier analysis of about 600 of the donors, most TCR beta V segments appeared in productive rearrangements about 87% or about 30% of the time, broadly matching IMGT annotations. This cohort had only TCR beta chains sequenced, and the lack of alpha or paired-chain data limited which features could be detected. Because HLA typing was missing for some donors at each locus, association tests included only the typed subset. Correlated functional status among segregating V segments might be attributable to linkage disequilibrium, but an unknown experimental factor could not be ruled out. A later analysis found that most CMV-associated TCR beta chains appeared HLA-restricted, with HLA associations seemingly driven largely by CMV exposure. For the cohort, immune exposure information was limited to CMV serostatus. Several of the top co-occurrence clusters appeared to be linked to parvovirus B19, influenza, CMV and Epstein-Barr virus, according to a later analysis. The study listed approximately 160 TCR beta chains as associated with cytomegalovirus. Across donors, most TCR sequences were observed very rarely, whereas some public TCRs were present in many individuals.

The cohort consisted of some 730 healthy bone marrow donors. Cohort members were all nominally healthy when sampled, although unrecorded immune exposures were likely present. The donor was CMV seropositive and was included in the group of 250 to 300 seropositive cohort members. A peripheral blood sample was collected from each donor, and TCR beta sequencing was performed on peripheral blood mononuclear cells. Genomic DNA extraction from the blood cell samples was performed with the Qiagen DNeasy Blood Extraction Kit. Library prep was done by the immunoSEQ multiplex PCR assay. A mixture of 60 forward primers for TCR Vbeta segments and 13 reverse primers for TCR Jbeta segments was used in the multiplex PCR. Amplification of the CDR3 region of rearranged TCR beta genes was performed with a multiplex PCR assay on genomic DNA. On the Illumina HiSeq System, the amplified TCR beta libraries were sequenced as 87-base-pair reads. In the source study's methods: A later analysis tallied tens of millions of unique TCR beta chains across the 650 to 750 repertoires, and about 10 million of those chains were shared by two or more donors. Raw reads were error-corrected and collapsed into unique sequences with a nearest-neighbor algorithm that merged closely related sequences to remove PCR and sequencing errors. To assign V, D and J gene segments, CDR3 sequences were aligned to IMGT reference sequences. For a sequence to be retained, at least a six-nucleotide match to both a V gene segment and a J gene segment was required. A rearrangement counted as productive if the CDR3 had no stop codons and remained in frame with V and J, and every other rearrangement counted as non-productive. Following IMGT convention, CDR3 was defined as the stretch from the second conserved V-encoded cysteine to the conserved J-encoded phenylalanine. The earlier analysis of about 530 of the donors excluded any sequence lacking an unambiguous match to a single V gene segment. In an earlier analysis of several hundred of the donors, V segments were called functional above 56.7% productive rearrangements and were called segregating when the between-donor standard deviation exceeded 5%. A statistical classification framework was built for diagnosing cytomegalovirus status from the catalog of TCR beta chain sequences. In a later analysis, V and J genes were assigned by comparing TCR nucleotide sequences against IMGT/GENE-DB human TR gene sequences. The TCRdist pipeline was used in a later analysis to assign CDR3 sequences and most-parsimonious VDJ recombination scenarios. In a later analysis, each TCR beta chain was defined by its CDR3 amino acid sequence together with its V-gene family, and reads without a unique V-gene family were excluded. To address suspected cross-contamination and a sequencing artifact, a later analysis removed roughly 640 highly shared, low-generation-probability nucleotide sequences. For each public chain, a later analysis derived a clonal expansion index from normalized ranks of inferred template counts within each repertoire. A later analysis computed generation probabilities with a VDJ recombination model fitted to out-of-frame rearrangements, and checked the results against IGoR. In a later analysis, hypergeometric tests were used to score TCR-TCR, TCR-HLA and TCR-CMV co-occurrence, with a repertoire-size bias correction applied to TCR pairs. To estimate false discovery rates, a later analysis permuted the HLA or CMV assignments 20 times. In a later analysis, co-occurring TCRs were grouped with DBSCAN, and TCRdist sequence similarity was added when clustering was performed within HLA-allele-positive subsets. For co-occurrence clustering, repertoires with fewer than 30,000 or more than 120,000 public chains were excluded, along with about five repertoires with anomalous nucleotide sharing. The table comes from immuneACCESS by way of TCRdb, which keeps in-frame sequences with V and J called. Part of the clones is missing from these tables; in studies checked, under half for an unresolved V gene and the rest for unknown reasons. The DNA was the basis for D and trimming; V, J and clone size are from that table. In this sample the table shows approximately 85,000 clones, less than 65% of which occur a single time. The ten largest clones capture about 5% of the sample.

About this clone: Its recognized antigen is unknown. Per-nucleotide qualities are absent, and no much larger clonotype sits a single base away.

The germline ends are 14 bases apart after V is trimmed by 4 bases and J by 1 base. Measured from the cysteine to the phenylalanine, the CDR3 is 16 residues long. Only the CDR3 part of the read is kept: 48 bases, read in frame from the first base. Sequences MGHDK (CDR1) and SYGVNS (CDR2) are obtained from the germline V gene. Sequenced sample: PBMCs. The sequence joins TRBV25-1 to TRBJ2-1; TRBD2 could be the D gene, as 7 bases match. This clonotype was sampled from a woman aged 25 to 39 in good health and CMV-seropositive. Read as DNA, the sequence is TGTGCCAGCAGTGGAGAGGGGGGGGCGTCCTACAATGAGCAGTTCTTC. This yields the protein CASSGEGGASYNEQFF.